Listed below are T cell receptor beta chains from one sample, sequenced in a study of cytomegalovirus exposure and HLA in healthy donors. TCRdb's table, derived via immunoSEQ multiplex PCR, lists solely in-frame clones and lacks some. The sample comprises more than 300,000 clones, 75% to 90% of which are singletons, and 0.83% rests with the top ten. The sequenced sample was PBMCs. The receptor set was obtained from a woman younger than 30 in good health and CMV-seronegative. Both conserved end residues are part of each CDR3. The D gene is left open where the match is weak.

v_call	j_call	d_call	cdr3_aa	cdr3_nt
TRBV5-1	TRBJ1-4	TRBD1	CASSAGTGFGREKLFF	TGCGCCAGCAGCGCCGGGACAGGGTTCGGGCGTGAAAAACTGTTTTTT
TRBV2	TRBJ1-3	-	CASSELPAGNTIYF	TGTGCCAGCAGTGAATTACCAGCTGGAAACACCATATATTTT
TRBV27	TRBJ2-1	-	CASSPISGSSYNEQFF	TGTGCCAGCAGCCCGATTAGCGGAAGCTCCTACAATGAGCAGTTCTTC
TRBV19	TRBJ2-5	-	CASSLSPPRETQYF	TGTGCCAGTAGTTTAAGCCCCCCACGGGAGACCCAGTACTTC
TRBV2	TRBJ2-5	-	CASTGAETQYF	TGTGCCAGCACTGGGGCAGAGACCCAGTACTTC
TRBV6-1	TRBJ2-1	TRBD1	CASRYDRGSYNEQFF	TGTGCCAGCAGATACGACAGGGGGAGCTACAATGAGCAGTTCTTC
TRBV27	TRBJ2-1	TRBD2	CASSLREERNEQFF	TGTGCCAGCAGTTTACGGGAGGAACGGAATGAGCAGTTCTTC
TRBV15	TRBJ1-4	TRBD1	CATSRPGQANEKLFF	TGTGCCACCAGCAGGCCGGGACAGGCGAATGAAAAACTGTTTTTT
TRBV30	TRBJ2-3	-	CAWSPKAAGDTQYF	TGTGCCTGGAGCCCAAAGGCGGCGGGGGATACGCAGTATTTT
TRBV5-4	TRBJ1-2	-	CASSREDGRYGYTF	TGTGCCAGCAGCCGGGAAGACGGGCGCTATGGCTACACCTTC
TRBV28	TRBJ1-1	-	CAIGVVLTEAFF	TGTGCCATAGGGGTCGTGTTGACTGAAGCTTTCTTT
TRBV30	TRBJ1-6	-	CAWSVGNSGRPSYNSPLHF	TGTGCCTGGAGTGTTGGAAATTCTGGCAGGCCCTCCTATAATTCACCCCTCCACTTT